This is a list of T cell receptor beta chains from one sample in a study of glioma-infiltrating T cells. Each CDR3 protein is one row after TCRdb ran MiXCR on the multiplex PCR reads. The sample yields approximately 140,000 distinct CDR3 sequences, around 25% seen once. Sequencing used glioma tissue, nonneoplastic brain tissue, or PBMCs (not recorded which). These receptors came from a human donor with low-grade glioma or glioblastoma, undergoing nonglioma brain surgery, or in good health (not recorded which). Both conserved end residues are part of each CDR3. Each record gives: J gene, D gene, clone size, V gene, CDR3 protein, CDR3 DNA. A D gene is named only where the DNA matches it firmly. Clone size is not always given. Where it is, it says once, few, many or a class for expanded clones.

j_gene: TRBJ1-5; d_gene: .; abundance: many; v_gene: TRBV12-3/TRBV12-4; CDR3aa: CASSFEAVSNQPQHF; CDR3nt: TGTGCCAGCAGTTTTGAGGCAGTTTCTAATCAGCCCCAGCATTTT
j_gene: TRBJ2-3; d_gene: TRBD2; abundance: .; v_gene: TRBV7-2; CDR3aa: CASGGGGSPHTDTQYF; CDR3nt: TGTGCCAGCGGGGGGGGAGGGTCCCCACACACAGATACGCAGTATTTT
j_gene: TRBJ1-1; d_gene: .; abundance: few; v_gene: TRBV30; CDR3aa: CAWSPGHLNTEAFF; CDR3nt: TGTGCCTGGAGTCCGGGACACTTGAACACTGAAGCTTTCTTT
j_gene: TRBJ1-5; d_gene: TRBD1; abundance: few; v_gene: TRBV3-1; CDR3aa: CASSRGPGQSNQPQHF; CDR3nt: TGTGCCAGCAGCCGAGGACCGGGACAGAGCAATCAGCCCCAGCATTTT
j_gene: TRBJ2-1; d_gene: .; abundance: few; v_gene: TRBV27; CDR3aa: CASSSSLQGTSNEQFF; CDR3nt: TGTGCCAGCAGTTCCTCTTTACAGGGAACATCGAATGAGCAGTTCTTC
j_gene: TRBJ2-3; d_gene: .; abundance: few; v_gene: TRBV11-3; CDR3aa: CASTRGSTDTQYF; CDR3nt: TGTGCCAGCACCCGAGGGAGCACAGATACGCAGTATTTT
j_gene: TRBJ2-5; d_gene: .; abundance: many; v_gene: TRBV27; CDR3aa: CASSPSNRRQETQYF; CDR3nt: TGTGCCAGCAGCCCTAGTAACAGGAGACAAGAGACCCAGTACTTC
j_gene: TRBJ1-4; d_gene: .; abundance: many; v_gene: TRBV28; CDR3aa: CASNVINEKLFF; CDR3nt: TGTGCCAGCAACGTGATTAATGAAAAACTGTTTTTT
j_gene: TRBJ1-2; d_gene: TRBD1; abundance: .; v_gene: TRBV24-1; CDR3aa: CATGRQGDNYGYTF; CDR3nt: TGTGCCACCGGCCGACAGGGGGACAACTATGGCTACACCTTC
j_gene: TRBJ2-3; d_gene: TRBD2; abundance: once; v_gene: TRBV7-9; CDR3aa: CASSFLAGGSTDTQYF; CDR3nt: TGTGCCAGCAGCTTCCTGGCGGGGGGAAGCACAGATACGCAGTATTTT
j_gene: TRBJ2-1; d_gene: TRBD1; abundance: few; v_gene: TRBV6-4; CDR3aa: CASSVTGGPYNEQFF; CDR3nt: TGTGCCAGCAGTGTCACAGGGGGGCCGTACAATGAGCAGTTCTTC
j_gene: TRBJ1-1; d_gene: TRBD1; abundance: .; v_gene: TRBV4-2; CDR3aa: CASSPEPGQGNPEAFF; CDR3nt: TGTGCCAGCAGCCCTGAACCGGGACAGGGGAACCCTGAAGCTTTCTTT
j_gene: TRBJ1-5; d_gene: .; abundance: few; v_gene: TRBV5-5; CDR3aa: CASSLIAQDQPQHF; CDR3nt: TGTGCCAGCAGCCTTATCGCACAGGATCAGCCCCAGCATTTT
j_gene: TRBJ2-3; d_gene: .; abundance: few; v_gene: TRBV3-1; CDR3aa: CASSQGDAGTDTQYF; CDR3nt: TGTGCCAGCAGCCAAGGGGATGCGGGCACAGATACGCAGTATTTT
j_gene: TRBJ2-1; d_gene: .; abundance: .; v_gene: TRBV5-6; CDR3aa: CASSLGAANEQFF; CDR3nt: TGTGCCAGCAGCTTAGGGGCGGCCAATGAGCAGTTCTTC
j_gene: TRBJ2-5; d_gene: TRBD2; abundance: many; v_gene: TRBV6-1; CDR3aa: CASTSGTTSGVTGTQYF; CDR3nt: TGTGCCAGCACCTCAGGCACGACTAGCGGGGTTACAGGGACCCAGTACTTC
j_gene: TRBJ1-5; d_gene: TRBD1; abundance: many; v_gene: TRBV10-3; CDR3aa: CAISESGTDNQPQHF; CDR3nt: TGTGCCATCAGTGAGTCTGGGACAGATAATCAGCCCCAGCATTTT
j_gene: TRBJ1-5; d_gene: .; abundance: .; v_gene: TRBV12-3/TRBV12-4; CDR3aa: CASSPALTSGQPQHF; CDR3nt: TGTGCCAGCAGTCCGGCTTTAACTTCGGGTCAGCCCCAGCATTTT
j_gene: TRBJ1-5; d_gene: .; abundance: many; v_gene: TRBV6-1; CDR3aa: CASSLQDYSNQPQHF; CDR3nt: TGTGCCAGCAGTTTACAGGACTATAGCAATCAGCCCCAGCATTTT
j_gene: TRBJ2-5; d_gene: TRBD2; abundance: few; v_gene: TRBV7-9; CDR3aa: CASSSSLAGETQYF; CDR3nt: TGTGCCAGCAGCTCCTCACTAGCGGGAGAGACCCAGTACTTC
j_gene: TRBJ1-1; d_gene: .; abundance: .; v_gene: TRBV3-1; CDR3aa: CASSPGVQVGTEAFF; CDR3nt: TGTGCCAGCAGCCCAGGTGTCCAAGTCGGCACTGAAGCTTTCTTT
j_gene: TRBJ2-1; d_gene: TRBD2; abundance: .; v_gene: TRBV2; CDR3aa: CASSSSGGPYNEQFF; CDR3nt: TGTGCCAGCAGTTCTAGCGGGGGGCCCTACAATGAGCAGTTCTTC
j_gene: TRBJ1-1; d_gene: TRBD1; abundance: many; v_gene: TRBV19; CDR3aa: CASRRDRGNTEAFF; CDR3nt: TGTGCCAGTAGGAGGGACAGAGGGAACACTGAAGCTTTCTTT
j_gene: TRBJ1-1; d_gene: TRBD1; abundance: many; v_gene: TRBV15; CDR3aa: CATSRAGQGAREAFF; CDR3nt: TGTGCCACCAGCAGAGCGGGACAGGGGGCAAGGGAAGCTTTCTTT
j_gene: TRBJ1-1; d_gene: .; abundance: .; v_gene: TRBV3-1; CDR3aa: CASSPIPGRRTEAFF; CDR3nt: TGTGCCAGCAGCCCCATTCCGGGACGTCGGACTGAAGCTTTCTTT
j_gene: TRBJ2-1; d_gene: .; abundance: .; v_gene: TRBV4-2; CDR3aa: CASSQLQGSESNEQFF; CDR3nt: TGTGCCAGCAGCCAATTGCAGGGTAGCGAGTCCAATGAGCAGTTCTTC
j_gene: TRBJ2-5; d_gene: .; abundance: .; v_gene: TRBV6-5; CDR3aa: CASSNSHETQYF; CDR3nt: TGTGCCAGCAGTAATAGTCACGAGACCCAGTACTTC
j_gene: TRBJ1-2; d_gene: .; abundance: many; v_gene: TRBV27; CDR3aa: CASSHGGLNYGYTF; CDR3nt: TGTGCCAGCAGTCACGGGGGTCTGAACTATGGCTACACCTTC
j_gene: TRBJ2-1; d_gene: TRBD1; abundance: many; v_gene: TRBV5-4; CDR3aa: CASSLRQGAYEQFF; CDR3nt: TGTGCCAGCAGCTTACGACAGGGGGCTTATGAGCAGTTCTTC
j_gene: TRBJ2-1; d_gene: .; abundance: many; v_gene: TRBV6-1; CDR3aa: CASSLPGREQFF; CDR3nt: TGTGCCAGCAGCCTACCCGGACGTGAGCAGTTCTTC
j_gene: TRBJ2-3; d_gene: .; abundance: many; v_gene: TRBV7-9; CDR3aa: CASSQAPSGTDTQYF; CDR3nt: TGTGCCAGCAGCCAAGCACCTTCGGGCACAGATACGCAGTATTTT
j_gene: TRBJ2-3; d_gene: .; abundance: .; v_gene: TRBV20-1; CDR3aa: CSARLEGGADTQYF; CDR3nt: TGCAGTGCGCGACTAGAGGGGGGTGCGGATACGCAGTATTTT
j_gene: TRBJ1-5; d_gene: .; abundance: many; v_gene: TRBV20-1; CDR3aa: CSARKEGQPQHF; CDR3nt: TGCAGTGCTAGAAAAGAGGGTCAGCCCCAGCATTTT
j_gene: TRBJ1-3; d_gene: TRBD1; abundance: .; v_gene: TRBV3-1; CDR3aa: CASSQGQRNTIYF; CDR3nt: TGTGCCAGCAGCCAGGGACAGAGAAACACCATATATTTT
j_gene: TRBJ2-3; d_gene: .; abundance: many; v_gene: TRBV15; CDR3aa: CATSSALGTQYF; CDR3nt: TGTGCCACCAGCAGTGCCCTGGGTACGCAGTATTTT
j_gene: TRBJ1-5; d_gene: .; abundance: .; v_gene: TRBV12-3/TRBV12-4; CDR3aa: CASSDPPNQPQHF; CDR3nt: TGTGCCAGCAGTGACCCCCCCAATCAGCCCCAGCATTTT
j_gene: TRBJ2-1; d_gene: TRBD2; abundance: few; v_gene: TRBV7-2; CDR3aa: CASSARPTSGGYNEQFF; CDR3nt: TGTGCCAGCAGCGCACGACCTACTAGCGGGGGCTACAATGAGCAGTTCTTC
j_gene: TRBJ2-6; d_gene: TRBD2; abundance: few; v_gene: TRBV27; CDR3aa: CASTMGRDSGANVLTF; CDR3nt: TGTGCCAGCACCATGGGGAGGGACTCTGGGGCCAACGTCCTGACTTTC
j_gene: TRBJ2-1; d_gene: .; abundance: few; v_gene: TRBV20-1; CDR3aa: CSANNRDQPYNEQFF; CDR3nt: TGCAGTGCCAATAACAGGGATCAACCCTACAATGAGCAGTTCTTC
j_gene: TRBJ1-2; d_gene: TRBD1; abundance: many; v_gene: TRBV20-1; CDR3aa: CSSPPPTGRYYGYTF; CDR3nt: TGCAGTTCCCCCCCCCCGACAGGGCGGTACTATGGCTACACCTTC